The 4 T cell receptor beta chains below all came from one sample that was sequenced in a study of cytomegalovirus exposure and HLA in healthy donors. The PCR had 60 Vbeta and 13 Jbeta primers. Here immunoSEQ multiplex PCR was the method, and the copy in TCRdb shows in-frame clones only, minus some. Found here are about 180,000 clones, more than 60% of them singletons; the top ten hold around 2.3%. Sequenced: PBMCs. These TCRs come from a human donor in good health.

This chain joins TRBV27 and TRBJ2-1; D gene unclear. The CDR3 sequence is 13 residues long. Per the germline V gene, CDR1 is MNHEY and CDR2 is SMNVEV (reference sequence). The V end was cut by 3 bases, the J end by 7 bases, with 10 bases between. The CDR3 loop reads CASSFGLPNEQFF. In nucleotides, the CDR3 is TGTGCCAGCAGTTTTGGCCTTCCTAATGAGCAGTTCTTC.

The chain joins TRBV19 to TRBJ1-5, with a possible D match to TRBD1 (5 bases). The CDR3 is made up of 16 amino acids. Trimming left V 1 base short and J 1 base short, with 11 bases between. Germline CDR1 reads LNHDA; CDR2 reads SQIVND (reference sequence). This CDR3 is CASSIGGGGSNQPQHF. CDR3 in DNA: TGTGCCAGTAGTATAGGCGGGGGTGGGAGCAATCAGCCCCAGCATTTT.

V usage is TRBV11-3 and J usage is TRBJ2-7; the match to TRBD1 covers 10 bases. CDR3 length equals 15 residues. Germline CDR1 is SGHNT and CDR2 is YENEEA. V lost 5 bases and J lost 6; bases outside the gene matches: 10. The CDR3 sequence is CASSPRDRGLGEQYF. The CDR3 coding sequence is TGTGCCAGCAGCCCCCGGGACAGGGGCCTGGGCGAGCAGTACTTC. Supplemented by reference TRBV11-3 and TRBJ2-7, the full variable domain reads EAGVVQSPRYKIIEKKQPVAFWCNPISGHNTLYWYLQNLGQGPELLIRYENEEAVDDSQLPKDRFSAERLKGVDSTLKIQPAELGDSAVYLCASSPRDRGLGEQYFGPGTRLTVT.

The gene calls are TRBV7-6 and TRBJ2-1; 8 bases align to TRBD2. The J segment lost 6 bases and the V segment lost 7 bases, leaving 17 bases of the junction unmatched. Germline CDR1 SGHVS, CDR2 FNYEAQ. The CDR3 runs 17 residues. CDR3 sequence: CASMHLVGGGFINEQFF. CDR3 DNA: TGTGCCAGCATGCACCTCGTGGGCGGGGGGTTTATCAATGAGCAGTTCTTC.